This T cell receptor beta chain was retrieved from a study of T cell repertoires in cytomegalovirus infection. TCRdb re-called the reads through MiXCR, storing one row per CDR3 protein. The repertoire holds a few hundred thousand distinct CDR3 sequences, more than 25% seen once, with less than 15% in the top ten. Sequencing was performed on PBMCs. The clonotype was recovered from a human donor in good health (CMV status not recorded). Some clones in this sample may be carry-over from other donors' samples.

CDR3 nucleotides: TGTGCCAGCAGCTTACAACTAGCGGGAGTATCGGATACGCAGTATTTT. This codes for CASSLQLAGVSDTQYF. The V and J genes are TRBV7-9 and TRBJ2-3, with 11 positions matching TRBD2. Looked up from germline, CDR1 is SEHNR and CDR2 is FQNEAQ (reference sequence). Losses at the gene ends were 2 bases for V and 6 bases for J; bases not matched to a gene: 7. The CDR3 is made up of 16 amino acids.